The 10 T cell receptor beta chains presented below share a single source sample, sequenced in a study of CD8+ T cells in alopecia areata (dated by TCRdb to the late 2010s). This specimen's time point label, interpreted: less than five weeks on oral tofacitinib. The treatment or condition label, read with the paper, signifies: oral pan-JAK inhibitor, 5-10 mg twice daily. Libraries were made using the immunoSEQ multiplex PCR assay. For TCR sequencing, RNA was extracted from every sample and reverse transcribed into cDNA to serve as template. TCRdb carries this immuneACCESS record with in-frame sequences only. Its versions omit some clonotypes, under half of them owing to an unresolved V gene in the studies checked, with the rest unexplained. The sample table records about 210,000 clones; about three fifths of these occur just once. Roughly 4.2% of the sample is held by the ten biggest clonotypes. The specimen comprised CD4+ T cells sorted from blood, sampled at week 4, from a patient treated with tofacitinib. These receptors originate from a human donor with alopecia areata.

This clone was recorded a few times. The chain links TRBV5-1 to TRBJ2-1; 9 bases line up with TRBD1. This CDR3 region has 12 residues. The V gene end was trimmed by 3 bases and the J gene end by 13 bases; junction bases not matched to a gene: 5. CDR1 and CDR2 (germline): SGHRS, YFSETQ. The CDR3 loop is CASSSTGGEQFF. The CDR3 nucleotides are TGCGCCAGCAGCTCTACAGGGGGCGAACAGTTCTTC.

The rearrangement uses TRBV30 and TRBJ1-5; 10 bases fit TRBD1. V lost 2 bases, J lost 4 bases, and 5 bases stayed unmatched. Germline CDR1 GTSNPN, CDR2 SVGIG (reference sequence). The CDR3 contains 15 residues. The CDR3 spells CAWSPGTGANQPQHF. The CDR3 nucleotides are TGTGCCTGGAGTCCCGGGACAGGGGCGAATCAGCCCCAGCATTTT.

The J gene is TRBJ2-6, the V gene TRBV29-1; 8 bases fit TRBD1. The length of the CDR3 is 20 residues. CDR1 is SQVTM, CDR2 ANQGSEA, per germline. The junction had 22 bases not matched to a gene; V was cut back by 5 bases and J by 4 bases. For the CDR3, the DNA is TGCAGCGTTTATAACAATGGGGTAGGACAGGGCTTCTCCGGGGCCAACGTCCTGACTTTC. Protein: CSVYNNGVGQGFSGANVLTF.

The V gene is TRBV19, the J gene TRBJ2-5; D uncertain. V lost 4 bases to trimming and J lost 1 base, with 4 bases between them. Per germline, CDR1 LNHDA and CDR2 SQIVND (reference sequence). The CDR3 is 12 amino acids. The CDR3 region is CASSKLQETQYF. The CDR3 coding sequence is TGTGCCAGTAGTAAGCTCCAAGAGACCCAGTACTTC.

This sequence joins TRBV18 and TRBJ1-2; D gene ambiguous. Germline-derived CDR1 and CDR2 are KGHSH and LQKENI. V dropped 5 bases and J dropped 4 bases, with 11 bases sitting between them. The CDR3 is made up of 13 amino acids. CDR3 sequence (DNA): TGTGCCAGCTCAAGTGGAGGCAGCTATGGCTACACCTTC. Protein sequence: CASSSGGSYGYTF.

This clone was seen a handful of times. The chain uses TRBV7-8 and TRBJ2-3; the match to TRBD1 covers 9 bases. The V gene end was trimmed by 2 bases and the J gene end by 0 bases; junction bases not matched to a gene: 3. Germline assignment: CDR1 SGHVS and CDR2 FQNEAQ. The CDR3 spans 16 residues. CDR3 residues: CASSLRQGVSTDTQYF. CDR3 DNA: TGTGCCAGCAGCTTAAGACAGGGGGTGAGCACAGATACGCAGTATTTT.

This chain joins TRBV7-9 and TRBJ1-5; TRBD1 matches 9 bases. CDR1 is SEHNR, CDR2 FQNEAQ, per germline (reference sequence). This CDR3 contains 13 residues. J gave up 4 bases and V 6 bases, and 1 base lay outside the gene matches. CDR3 amino acids: CASRGQGNQPQHF. CDR3 DNA: TGTGCCAGCAGAGGACAGGGGAATCAGCCCCAGCATTTT.

Only a few counts were recorded for this clone. This sequence joins TRBV5-1 and TRBJ1-5, with a weak D call TRBD1 (6 bases). The CDR3 is made up of 14 amino acids. Germline CDR1 and CDR2: SGHRS and YFSETQ. V gave up 3 bases and J gave up 8 bases, with 15 bases separating them. This CDR3 reads CASSSGQPQEPQHF. DNA of the CDR3: TGCGCCAGCAGCTCCGGACAGCCCCAGGAGCCCCAGCATTTT.

There are a few counts of this clone. The chain links TRBV6-5 to TRBJ1-5; the D is unclear. Germline-derived CDR1 and CDR2 are MNHEY and SVGAGI. The germline V and J ends were trimmed by 8 bases and 4 bases, with 9 bases remaining between them. This CDR3 spans 12 amino acids. CDR3 protein: CASRAGNQPQHF. In DNA, the CDR3 is TGTGCCAGCCGGGCGGGAAATCAGCCCCAGCATTTT.

This clone was seen more than once but under ten times. The chain combines TRBV7-9 with TRBJ1-2; D call uncertain. The CDR3 consists of 14 residues. Germline CDR1 reads SEHNR; CDR2 reads FQNEAQ (reference sequence). Trimming removed 3 bases from V and 4 bases from J, with 12 bases in between. The CDR3 protein is CASSLGGESYGYTF. The CDR3 DNA reads TGTGCCAGCAGCTTGGGTGGAGAATCCTATGGCTACACCTTC.